The rows below give T cell receptor beta chains drawn from one sample of a study of blood T cell repertoires in COVID-19. Here immunoSEQ multiplex PCR was the method, and the copy in TCRdb shows in-frame clones only, minus some. Counted here are some 120,000 clones, around 90% occurring once; the ten biggest clones make up 0.88%. The material sequenced was peripheral blood. Receptors were obtained from a woman in her fifties or sixties with active or convalescent COVID-19. Both conserved end residues are part of each CDR3. Each record gives: J gene, V gene, D gene, clone size, CDR3 DNA, CDR3 protein. D genes are given only for firm matches. Size values are once, few and many counts, or a class for expanded clones, and some rows have none.

TRBJ2-5,TRBV30,-,-,TGTGCCTGGAGTGTGTCAGGGGCGGGTCAAGAGACCCAGTACTTC,CAWSVSGAGQETQYF
TRBJ2-3,TRBV12-5,TRBD2,-,TGTGCTAGTGCCCCTCCGGGGGGTGGCACAGATACGCAGTATTTT,CASAPPGGGTDTQYF
TRBJ2-1,TRBV19,TRBD2,-,TGTGCCAGTAGTAAAGGACTAGGGGCTGAGCAGTTCTTC,CASSKGLGAEQFF
TRBJ2-7,TRBV6-2/TRBV6-3,-,-,TGTGCCAGCAGTTACCGCTCCAATCTGGGGCCCTACGAGCAGTACTTC,CASSYRSNLGPYEQYF
TRBJ2-7,TRBV3-1/TRBV3-2,-,-,TGTGCCAGCAGCCAAGATACGAGGGGGAGTTACGAGCAGTACTTC,CASSQDTRGSYEQYF
TRBJ2-1,TRBV9,-,-,TGTGCCAGCAGCCAGACCGGGTGGGATGAGCAGTTCTTC,CASSQTGWDEQFF
TRBJ1-1,TRBV5-1,-,-,TGCGCCAGCAGCCAGTTAGGGGGGGACGCCAACACTGAAGCTTTCTTT,CASSQLGGDANTEAFF
TRBJ2-5,TRBV28,-,-,TGTGCCAGCAGTTCGCCCGGGACAAAGACCCAGTACTTC,CASSSPGTKTQYF
TRBJ2-7,TRBV10-3,-,-,TGTGCCATCAGTGATGAGGGTTGGGACGAGCAGTACTTC,CAISDEGWDEQYF
TRBJ2-7,TRBV7-8,TRBD2,-,TGTGCCAGCAGCCGAGCGGGAGGGCCCTACGAGCAGTACTTC,CASSRAGGPYEQYF
TRBJ1-2,TRBV20-1,-,-,TGCAGTGCTGAGCCGGGAGCTGGCTACACCTTC,CSAEPGAGYTF
TRBJ1-3,TRBV28,-,-,TGTGCCAGCAGTTCCATGGTACAGAATTACTCTGGAAACACCATATATTTT,CASSSMVQNYSGNTIYF
TRBJ2-1,TRBV9,TRBD2,-,TGTGCCAGCAGCGCCCTAGCGGGGTGGGACAATGAGCAGTTCTTC,CASSALAGWDNEQFF
TRBJ1-4,TRBV5-1,-,-,TGCGCCAGCAGCTCGGCGAGGGACACCGGGAACGAAAAACTGTTTTTT,CASSSARDTGNEKLFF
TRBJ2-1,TRBV6-2/TRBV6-3,-,-,TGTGCCAGCAGCCCTGTCATGAGCTCCTACAATGAGCAGTTCTTC,CASSPVMSSYNEQFF
TRBJ2-3,TRBV19,-,once,TGTGCCAGTAAGGCGGCGCCTAGCACAGATACGCAGTATTTT,CASKAAPSTDTQYF
TRBJ1-2,TRBV6-1,-,-,TGTGCCAGCAGTGAATACTACGGAGGGGCAAACTATGGCTACACCTTC,CASSEYYGGANYGYTF
TRBJ2-1,TRBV29-1,TRBD2,-,TGCAGCGTTGAGCTAGCGGGGGATATTTACAATGAGCAGTTCTTC,CSVELAGDIYNEQFF
TRBJ2-3,TRBV7-9,-,-,TGTGCCAGCAGCTTAGCACGGACGGAGGCGGATACGCAGTATTTT,CASSLARTEADTQYF
TRBJ2-7,TRBV28,TRBD2,-,TGTGCCAGCAGTTTTCCGGGACTAGAACCCCACGAGCAGTACTTC,CASSFPGLEPHEQYF
TRBJ2-1,TRBV7-2,-,-,TGTGCCAGCAGCTTAGGGACAAGAAATGAGCAGTTCTTC,CASSLGTRNEQFF
TRBJ2-7,TRBV5-6,-,-,TGTGCCAGCAGCAACGCCGGGACTCCCCTCGAGCAGTACTTC,CASSNAGTPLEQYF
TRBJ2-5,TRBV9,-,-,TGTGCCAGCACCCCGGGGGTTGGCCGGGAGACCCAGTACTTC,CASTPGVGRETQYF
TRBJ1-1,TRBV18,TRBD1,-,TGTGCCAGCTCACCAGGGGGACAGGAAGCTTTCTTT,CASSPGGQEAFF
TRBJ2-7,TRBV15,-,-,TGTGCCACCAGCAGGGCTCGGACAGAAAGCTCCTACGAGCAGTACTTC,CATSRARTESSYEQYF
TRBJ2-7,TRBV7-2,TRBD2,few,TGTGCCAGCAGCAGAGGGAGCGGGACCCTTGTGAGAGAGCAGTACTTC,CASSRGSGTLVREQYF
TRBJ2-5,TRBV20-1,TRBD2,-,TGCAGTGCTAGTAAGCGGGAGGGCCAAGAGACCCAGTACTTC,CSASKREGQETQYF
TRBJ2-5,TRBV7-2,TRBD1,-,TGTGCCAGCAGCGCCCACCGCCCGGGGACAGGGCGTGAAAACCAGTACTTC,CASSAHRPGTGRENQYF
TRBJ1-4,TRBV28,-,-,TGTGCCAGCTGGGGCAGTAATGAAAAACTGTTTTTT,CASWGSNEKLFF
TRBJ1-3,TRBV18,-,-,TGTGCCAGCTCTCTTCCTACAAGGAGCTCTGGAAACACCATATATTTT,CASSLPTRSSGNTIYF
TRBJ1-1,TRBV6-5,-,-,TGTGCCAGCAGGGGATGGCTCAGGGGGAACACTGAAGCTTTCTTT,CASRGWLRGNTEAFF
TRBJ1-2,TRBV6-1,-,-,TGTGCCAGCAGTGAACGCTTCGGGCAGGGGCATCACTATGGCTACACCTTC,CASSERFGQGHHYGYTF
TRBJ2-7,TRBV29-1,-,-,TGCAGCGCGCAGGGGGGCGGAGAGCAGTACTTC,CSAQGGGEQYF
TRBJ2-1,TRBV7-3,TRBD2,once,TGTGCCAGCAGCCCACATGCGGGAGTAGCTGAGCAGTTCTTC,CASSPHAGVAEQFF
TRBJ2-1,TRBV15,-,-,TGTGCCACCAGCAGAGGGAGATCCGGCTCCTACAATGAGCAGTTCTTC,CATSRGRSGSYNEQFF
TRBJ2-4,TRBV3-1/TRBV3-2,-,-,TGTGCCAGCAGCCAAGATGGAGCGAACATTCAGTACTTC,CASSQDGANIQYF
TRBJ1-1,TRBV27,-,-,TGTGCCAGCAGTTTAACTTCCCAGACCAGGGCTTTCTTT,CASSLTSQTRAFF
TRBJ2-7,TRBV7-2,TRBD1,-,TGTGCCAGCAGCGCACAGGGGAAGGGGGAGCAGTACTTC,CASSAQGKGEQYF
TRBJ2-2,TRBV24-1,-,-,TGTGCCACCAGTGCCCTGGGAGCACAGAACACCGGGGAGCTGTTTTTT,CATSALGAQNTGELFF
TRBJ2-1,TRBV28,TRBD2,-,TGTGCCAGCAGTTCCGGGACTAGCGGGATGGCTGAGCAGTTCTTC,CASSSGTSGMAEQFF
TRBJ1-1,TRBV15,TRBD1,-,TGTGCCACCAGCAGAGATTTGACAGGGGCCCTCACTGAAGCTTTCTTT,CATSRDLTGALTEAFF
TRBJ2-2,TRBV4-3,TRBD1,-,TGCGCCAGCAGCCAACTATCACCGAGGACAGGGGTCACCGGGGAGCTGTTTTTT,CASSQLSPRTGVTGELFF
TRBJ2-1,TRBV27,TRBD2,few,TGTGCCAGCAGTTTATCTAGCGGGAGCTCCTACAATGAGCAGTTCTTC,CASSLSSGSSYNEQFF
TRBJ1-2,TRBV3-1/TRBV3-2,-,-,TGTGCCAGCAGCCAAGACGGGCTACCAGGGCGTAGGAACTATGGCTACACCTTC,CASSQDGLPGRRNYGYTF
TRBJ2-1,TRBV4-3,-,few,TGCGCCAGCAGCCAAGCCATTTACAATGAGCAGTTCTTC,CASSQAIYNEQFF